The rows below give T cell receptor beta chains drawn from one sample of a study of T cells in localized non-small cell lung cancer. Sequenced by immunoSEQ multiplex PCR; TCRdb stores in-frame clones only, minus some. Of thousands of clones in the sample, about a fifth were seen once. This material consisted of lung tumor tissue, taken before any cancer treatment. Every receptor here comes from a woman between 40 and 69 years old with stage III squamous cell lung carcinoma. The CDR3 runs from the conserved cysteine through the conserved F or W. Each record gives: clone size, V gene, D gene, J gene, CDR3 DNA, CDR3 protein. The D gene is left open where the match is weak. Expanded clones are given a class, and other clones once, few, many or no size at all.

abundance: many
v_gene: TRBV6-8
d_gene: NA
j_gene: TRBJ2-3
CDR3nt: TGTGCCAGCAGTTGGCAGGGGTTTGGAACAGATACGCAGTATTTT
CDR3aa: CASSWQGFGTDTQYF

abundance: NA
v_gene: TRBV30
d_gene: NA
j_gene: TRBJ1-5
CDR3nt: TGTGCCTGGAGTAAACCACTCGGACTTTATAGCAATCAGCCCCAGCATTTT
CDR3aa: CAWSKPLGLYSNQPQHF

abundance: few
v_gene: TRBV11-3
d_gene: TRBD2
j_gene: TRBJ2-3
CDR3nt: TGTGCCAGCAGTCATATGCTAGCGGGGCCCACAGATACGCAGTATTTT
CDR3aa: CASSHMLAGPTDTQYF

abundance: few
v_gene: TRBV4-1
d_gene: NA
j_gene: TRBJ1-3
CDR3nt: TGCGCCAGCAGCCAAGAGAGAGGTCTCTCTGGAAACACCATATATTTT
CDR3aa: CASSQERGLSGNTIYF

abundance: large
v_gene: TRBV30
d_gene: NA
j_gene: TRBJ2-7
CDR3nt: TGTGCCTGGAGTCTGTGGGGAGAAGAGCAGTACTTC
CDR3aa: CAWSLWGEEQYF

abundance: NA
v_gene: TRBV11-3
d_gene: NA
j_gene: TRBJ2-4
CDR3nt: TGTGCCAGCAGCTTAAGGGATCACGGACTAAAGAACATTCAGTACTTC
CDR3aa: CASSLRDHGLKNIQYF

abundance: few
v_gene: TRBV5-1
d_gene: TRBD1
j_gene: TRBJ2-2
CDR3nt: TGCGCCAGCAGCTTGGTGCAGGGGGAAGGCACCGGGGAGCTGTTTTTT
CDR3aa: CASSLVQGEGTGELFF

abundance: few
v_gene: TRBV29-1
d_gene: TRBD1
j_gene: TRBJ2-2
CDR3nt: TGCAGCGTTGAAGTTTTTGGACAGGGTGTTGGCGGGGAGCTGTTTTTT
CDR3aa: CSVEVFGQGVGGELFF

abundance: medium-sized
v_gene: TRBV11-3
d_gene: NA
j_gene: TRBJ1-4
CDR3nt: TGTGCCAGCAGCCAACCGAGGGGGATCGAAACTAATGAAAAACTGTTTTTT
CDR3aa: CASSQPRGIETNEKLFF

abundance: few
v_gene: TRBV11-3
d_gene: NA
j_gene: TRBJ1-1
CDR3nt: TGTGCCAGCAGCCTGGAGGGGGGGGACGGTACTGAAGCTTTCTTT
CDR3aa: CASSLEGGDGTEAFF

abundance: NA
v_gene: TRBV6-8
d_gene: NA
j_gene: TRBJ1-1
CDR3nt: TGTGCCAGCACCACGCCTAACAGGGTAGCTTTCTTT
CDR3aa: CASTTPNRVAFF

abundance: NA
v_gene: TRBV6-8
d_gene: NA
j_gene: TRBJ2-3
CDR3nt: TGTGCCAGCAGTTACTCTGGGCTGGATACGCAGTATTTT
CDR3aa: CASSYSGLDTQYF

abundance: NA
v_gene: TRBV19
d_gene: TRBD2
j_gene: TRBJ2-1
CDR3nt: TGTGCCAGTACCCCCGGGACTAGCGGGGTGAGCTCCTACAATGAGCAGTTCTTC
CDR3aa: CASTPGTSGVSSYNEQFF

abundance: NA
v_gene: TRBV18
d_gene: NA
j_gene: TRBJ2-7
CDR3nt: TGTGCCAGCTCGCTCGCCCAGTATGCCTACGAGCAGTACTTC
CDR3aa: CASSLAQYAYEQYF

abundance: NA
v_gene: TRBV28
d_gene: NA
j_gene: TRBJ2-1
CDR3nt: TGTGCCAGCAGTTTATATTACAATGAGCAGTTCTTC
CDR3aa: CASSLYYNEQFF

abundance: few
v_gene: TRBV19
d_gene: NA
j_gene: TRBJ1-5
CDR3nt: TGTGCCAGTAGTATGTCCGAGAATCAGCCCCAGCATTTT
CDR3aa: CASSMSENQPQHF

abundance: NA
v_gene: TRBV10-2
d_gene: TRBD1
j_gene: TRBJ1-2
CDR3nt: TGCGCCAGCTCCCCTGCCGGGACAGCCTCTAACTATGGCTACACCTTC
CDR3aa: CASSPAGTASNYGYTF

abundance: many
v_gene: TRBV11-3
d_gene: NA
j_gene: TRBJ1-2
CDR3nt: TGTGCCAGCAGCTTTGGTAGTGCTGCCACTAACTATGGCTACACCTTC
CDR3aa: CASSFGSAATNYGYTF

abundance: NA
v_gene: TRBV19
d_gene: NA
j_gene: TRBJ1-2
CDR3nt: TGTGCCAGTACTAGGGGGACATCTAACTATGGCTACACCTTC
CDR3aa: CASTRGTSNYGYTF

abundance: NA
v_gene: TRBV30
d_gene: NA
j_gene: TRBJ1-5
CDR3nt: TGTGCCTGGAGTGAAGAAAGCAATCAGCCCCAGCATTTT
CDR3aa: CAWSEESNQPQHF

abundance: medium-sized
v_gene: TRBV11-3
d_gene: NA
j_gene: TRBJ1-1
CDR3nt: TGTGCCAGCAGCGTAACAGGGCCTAACACTGAAGCTTTCTTT
CDR3aa: CASSVTGPNTEAFF

abundance: medium-sized
v_gene: TRBV11-3
d_gene: TRBD2
j_gene: TRBJ2-7
CDR3nt: TGTGCCAGCAGCATAGGGACTAGCGGGAGTAGTACCTACGAGCAGTACTTC
CDR3aa: CASSIGTSGSSTYEQYF

abundance: NA
v_gene: TRBV14
d_gene: NA
j_gene: TRBJ2-1
CDR3nt: TGTGCCAGCAGCCAAAGAAGAGAACAGGGTCGTTTAATCAATGAGCAGTTCTTC
CDR3aa: CASSQRREQGRLINEQFF

abundance: NA
v_gene: TRBV11-3
d_gene: NA
j_gene: TRBJ2-7
CDR3nt: TGTGCCAGCAGCTTTCGTACTCCCCCGTCCGGCGAGCAGTACTTC
CDR3aa: CASSFRTPPSGEQYF

abundance: NA
v_gene: TRBV9
d_gene: NA
j_gene: TRBJ1-3
CDR3nt: TGTGCCAGCAGCCCAGGGCCCTCTGGAAACACCATATATTTT
CDR3aa: CASSPGPSGNTIYF

abundance: NA
v_gene: TRBV18
d_gene: TRBD2
j_gene: TRBJ2-7
CDR3nt: TGTGCCAGCTCACCGCCTAGCGGGAAGGTTACCTACGAGCAGTACTTC
CDR3aa: CASSPPSGKVTYEQYF

abundance: few
v_gene: TRBV11-3
d_gene: NA
j_gene: TRBJ2-7
CDR3nt: TGTGCCAGCAGCTTAGAGGCAGGGCCATCCTACGAGCAGTACTTC
CDR3aa: CASSLEAGPSYEQYF

abundance: medium-sized
v_gene: TRBV11-3
d_gene: NA
j_gene: TRBJ1-1
CDR3nt: TGTGCCAGCAGCTTGGGCCGAGTGAACACTGAAGCTTTCTTT
CDR3aa: CASSLGRVNTEAFF

abundance: few
v_gene: TRBV6-8
d_gene: TRBD2
j_gene: TRBJ2-7
CDR3nt: TGTGCCAGCAGTGACTCGATGGGACTAGCGGGAGTACGTGGCGAGCAGTACTTC
CDR3aa: CASSDSMGLAGVRGEQYF

abundance: medium-sized
v_gene: TRBV11-3
d_gene: NA
j_gene: TRBJ2-1
CDR3nt: TGTGCCAGCAGCTTATACCCAGCGGCTAGCTCCTACAATGAGCAGTTCTTC
CDR3aa: CASSLYPAASSYNEQFF

abundance: few
v_gene: TRBV28
d_gene: TRBD1
j_gene: TRBJ1-4
CDR3nt: TGTGCCAGCAGTGTAAATCCCGGGACAGGGAGCGAAAAACTGTTTTTT
CDR3aa: CASSVNPGTGSEKLFF

abundance: NA
v_gene: TRBV28
d_gene: TRBD2
j_gene: TRBJ2-3
CDR3nt: TGTGCCAGCAGTTTTGCCACTAGCGGCACAGATACGCAGTATTTT
CDR3aa: CASSFATSGTDTQYF

abundance: NA
v_gene: TRBV10-1
d_gene: NA
j_gene: TRBJ1-1
CDR3nt: TGCGCCAGCAGTACAGGAGGGCAGGCTTTCTTT
CDR3aa: CASSTGGQAFF

abundance: many
v_gene: TRBV11-3
d_gene: TRBD1
j_gene: TRBJ1-5
CDR3nt: TGTGCCAGCAGCTTGGGGGGACAGGGGTTTTCTCAGCCCCAGCATTTT
CDR3aa: CASSLGGQGFSQPQHF

abundance: once
v_gene: TRBV19
d_gene: NA
j_gene: TRBJ2-7
CDR3nt: TGTGCCAGTCTTGAGACGAACTCCTACGAGCAGTACTTC
CDR3aa: CASLETNSYEQYF

abundance: NA
v_gene: TRBV12-5
d_gene: TRBD2
j_gene: TRBJ2-3
CDR3nt: TGTGCTAGTGGTTCCTCGACTAGCGGTACGCAGTATTTT
CDR3aa: CASGSSTSGTQYF

abundance: few
v_gene: TRBV11-3
d_gene: TRBD2
j_gene: TRBJ2-7
CDR3nt: TGTGCCAGCAGCTTAGGTTCGGGACTAGCGGGAGACCACGAGCAGTACTTC
CDR3aa: CASSLGSGLAGDHEQYF

abundance: NA
v_gene: TRBV6-8
d_gene: TRBD1
j_gene: TRBJ1-5
CDR3nt: TGTGCCAGCAGTCTGACAGGGGGCTTAAGCAATCAGCCCCAGCATTTT
CDR3aa: CASSLTGGLSNQPQHF

abundance: NA
v_gene: TRBV18
d_gene: TRBD2
j_gene: TRBJ2-1
CDR3nt: TGTGCCAGCTCACCGACTAGCGAACCCTACAATGAGCAGTTCTTC
CDR3aa: CASSPTSEPYNEQFF

abundance: large
v_gene: TRBV6-8
d_gene: NA
j_gene: TRBJ2-3
CDR3nt: TGTGCCAGCAGTTACCTAGACCCCTCACTCACAGATACGCAGTATTTT
CDR3aa: CASSYLDPSLTDTQYF

abundance: NA
v_gene: TRBV6-8
d_gene: TRBD1
j_gene: TRBJ2-1
CDR3nt: TGTGCCAGCAGATCCGGGACAGGAAAGTACAATGAGCAGTTCTTC
CDR3aa: CASRSGTGKYNEQFF

abundance: large
v_gene: TRBV6-8
d_gene: NA
j_gene: TRBJ2-1
CDR3nt: TGTGCCAGCAGTTACTCGATAGCAGGGTCTCGGAATGAGCAGTTCTTC
CDR3aa: CASSYSIAGSRNEQFF

abundance: NA
v_gene: TRBV18
d_gene: NA
j_gene: TRBJ2-7
CDR3nt: TGTGCCAGCTCACCAGACGCGGGGCACCCCAACGAGCAGTACTTC
CDR3aa: CASSPDAGHPNEQYF

abundance: few
v_gene: TRBV6-8
d_gene: NA
j_gene: TRBJ1-2
CDR3nt: TGTGCCATCAGTGGATCGGTTGATGGCTACACCTTC
CDR3aa: CAISGSVDGYTF

abundance: medium-sized
v_gene: TRBV6-7
d_gene: NA
j_gene: TRBJ1-1
CDR3nt: TGTGCCAGCAAGTATTTTGATGAAGCTTTCTTT
CDR3aa: CASKYFDEAFF

abundance: few
v_gene: TRBV6-8
d_gene: TRBD1
j_gene: TRBJ2-1
CDR3nt: TGTGCCAGCAGTTACGGTACAGGGGCTCTTAATGAGCAGTTCTTC
CDR3aa: CASSYGTGALNEQFF

abundance: NA
v_gene: TRBV19
d_gene: NA
j_gene: TRBJ1-2
CDR3nt: TGTGCCAGTAGTGGGCGGGACCCGCTTGGCTACACCTTC
CDR3aa: CASSGRDPLGYTF

abundance: NA
v_gene: TRBV7-2
d_gene: NA
j_gene: TRBJ2-3
CDR3nt: TGTGCCAGCAGCCTCACCCCCCCAGATACGCAGTATTTT
CDR3aa: CASSLTPPDTQYF

abundance: few
v_gene: TRBV30
d_gene: TRBD1
j_gene: TRBJ2-7
CDR3nt: TGTGCCTGGGGGACAGCGACCTACTACGAGCAGTACTTC
CDR3aa: CAWGTATYYEQYF

abundance: NA
v_gene: TRBV15
d_gene: NA
j_gene: TRBJ1-1
CDR3nt: TGTGCCACCAGCAGGCCAGCGGACCAGGGGCGGGACACTGAAGCTTTCTTT
CDR3aa: CATSRPADQGRDTEAFF

abundance: few
v_gene: TRBV11-3
d_gene: NA
j_gene: TRBJ2-3
CDR3nt: TGTGCCAGCAGCTTAGAAATAGGGGCGGTACATACGCAGTATTTT
CDR3aa: CASSLEIGAVHTQYF